Each of the 5 T cell receptor beta chains below was sequenced from the same sample in a study of T cell responses to AZD1222 COVID-19 vaccine. The table came from immunoSEQ multiplex PCR; TCRdb's copy has only in-frame clones and leaves some out. Here the sample spans some 160,000 clones, 92% being singletons. Sample: peripheral blood, taken on day 0 of AZD1222 vaccination. These receptors were collected from an adult in good health.

The V call is TRBV6-5, the J call TRBJ1-3; the D is unclear. With 6 bases removed from V and 2 bases from J, the gap between germline ends came to 8 bases. The germline V gene encodes CDR1 MNHEY and CDR2 SVGAGI. The CDR3 runs 13 residues. The CDR3 loop is CASSSHTGNTIYF. DNA of the CDR3: TGTGCCAGCAGCTCTCATACTGGAAACACCATATATTTT.

This chain uses TRBV2 with TRBJ1-2; 7 nucleotides line up with TRBD1. Germline V gives CDR1 SNHLY, CDR2 FYNNEI. This CDR3 comprises 13 residues. V was clipped by 8 bases and J by 3 bases; unmatched bases: 6. CDR3 coding DNA: TGTGCCAGCTCGGCGGGACAGTACTATGGCTACACCTTC. Encoded protein: CASSAGQYYGYTF.

The rearrangement joins TRBV5-6 to TRBJ1-1, with TRBD1 as a possible D gene (5 bases). Germline V gene sequence: CDR1 SGHDT, CDR2 YYEEEE. The CDR3 runs to 15 residues. V shed 0 bases and J shed 4 bases, with 13 bases lying between them. The CDR3 DNA is TGTGCCAGCAGCTTGGTCGGGGCCCAAGGCACTGAAGCTTTCTTT. Its translation: CASSLVGAQGTEAFF.

This clone was seen more than once but under ten times. V is TRBV10-1 and J is TRBJ2-1, with 7 bases aligning to TRBD2. After removal of 5 bases from V and 1 base from J, the junction contained 5 bases not matched to a gene. This CDR3 comprises 15 residues. Germline values: CDR1 WNHNN, CDR2 SYGVQD (reference sequence). The CDR3: CASSSGTNSYNEQFF. The CDR3, as DNA: TGCGCCAGCAGTTCCGGGACTAATTCCTACAATGAGCAGTTCTTC.

V usage is TRBV4-1 and J usage is TRBJ1-5; the D is unclear. The germline V gene has CDR1 MGHRA and CDR2 YSYEKL. Trimming shortened V by 4 bases and J by 2 bases, and 12 bases separated the two germline ends. This CDR3 contains 15 residues. The CDR3 sequence is CASSPGSGRNQPQHF. The CDR3 DNA reads as TGCGCCAGCAGCCCTGGAAGCGGGCGCAATCAGCCCCAGCATTTT.